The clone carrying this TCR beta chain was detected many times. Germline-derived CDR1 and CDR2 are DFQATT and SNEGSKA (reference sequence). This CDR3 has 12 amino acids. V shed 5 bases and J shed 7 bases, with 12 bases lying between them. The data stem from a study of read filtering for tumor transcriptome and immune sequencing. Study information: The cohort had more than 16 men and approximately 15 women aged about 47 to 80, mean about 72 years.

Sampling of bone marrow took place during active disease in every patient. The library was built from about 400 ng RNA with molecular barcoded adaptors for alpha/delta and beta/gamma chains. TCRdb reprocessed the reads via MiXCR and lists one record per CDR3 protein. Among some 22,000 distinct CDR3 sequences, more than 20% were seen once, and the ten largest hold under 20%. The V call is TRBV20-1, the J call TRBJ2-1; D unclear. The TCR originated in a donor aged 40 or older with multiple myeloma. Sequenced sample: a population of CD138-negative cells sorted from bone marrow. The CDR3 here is CSAALVLNEQFF. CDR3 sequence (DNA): TGCAGTGCTGCCCTAGTGTTAAATGAGCAGTTCTTC.